What follows are 5 T cell receptor beta chains derived from one specimen sequenced in a study of T cell responses to AZD1222 COVID-19 vaccine (dated by TCRdb to about 2021). Receptor libraries were prepared by the immunoSEQ multiplex PCR assay. Drawn from immuneACCESS, this table holds only the in-frame rearrangements with V and J called that TCRdb kept. Clones are partly lost; checked studies trace under half to an unresolved V gene and leave the rest unexplained. In all, the sample holds over 85,000 clones, and around nine tenths of those were seen once. Of the sample, 2.5% is held by the ten largest clones. The meaning of the sample's time point label: about 28 days (+/-7) after the second vaccine dose. The specimen comprised peripheral blood, sampled 28 days after the second AZD1222 dose. Source of these receptors: an adult who received the AZD1222 COVID-19 vaccine.

J is TRBJ2-5 and V is TRBV7-2; 10 bases align to TRBD1. Germline V gene lookup returns CDR1 SGHTA and CDR2 FQGNSA. V lost 3 bases to trimming and J lost 4 bases; unmatched junction nucleotides: 2. The CDR3 consists of 14 residues. The CDR3 is CASSFDRGRETQYF. The CDR3 region has the DNA TGTGCCAGCAGCTTTGACAGGGGGCGAGAGACCCAGTACTTC. Using reference TRBV7-2 and TRBJ2-5 for the parts outside the CDR3, the full variable domain is GAGVSQSPSNKVTEKGKDVELRCDPISGHTALYWYRQSLGQGLEFLIYFQGNSAPDKSGLPSDRFSAERTGGSVSTLTIQRTQQEDSAVYLCASSFDRGRETQYFGPGTRLLVL.

In nucleotides, the CDR3 is TGTGCCAGCAGTAGAACAGGGCTGATTAACGAGCAGTACTTC. Its translation: CASSRTGLINEQYF. The V and J genes are TRBV2 and TRBJ2-7; maybe TRBD1 (6 bases). V lost 5 bases and J lost 5, with 16 bases in between. Looked up from germline, CDR1 is SNHLY and CDR2 is FYNNEI. CDR3 length equals 14 residues.

The rearrangement links TRBV7-2 to TRBJ1-2; D may be TRBD1 (5 bases). The germline gives CDR1 SGHTA, CDR2 FQGNSA. The CDR3 is 14 amino acids. V was cut by 6 bases and J by 5 bases, with 16 bases left in between. CDR3 loop: CASSYDRQGYGYTF. The CDR3 DNA reads TGTGCCAGCAGTTACGACAGACAAGGTTATGGCTACACCTTC. The full variable domain, in which reference TRBV7-2 and TRBJ1-2 provide the parts outside the CDR3, is GAGVSQSPSNKVTEKGKDVELRCDPISGHTALYWYRQSLGQGLEFLIYFQGNSAPDKSGLPSDRFSAERTGGSVSTLTIQRTQQEDSAVYLCASSYDRQGYGYTFGSGTRLTVV.

The CDR3 loop is CASSSRLNTEAFF. In nucleotides, the CDR3 is TGTGCCAGCAGTTCGAGGCTGAACACTGAAGCTTTCTTT. The gene calls are TRBV6-5 and TRBJ1-1; D not certain. V lost 4 bases to trimming and J lost 0 bases, with 6 bases between them. There are 13 residues in the CDR3. Germline V gives CDR1 MNHEY, CDR2 SVGAGI.

V gene TRBV3-1 (or the pseudogene TRBV3-2) combines with J gene TRBJ2-7, with 12 nucleotides matching TRBD2. This CDR3 spans 17 amino acids. V lost 4 bases and J lost 4; bases outside the gene matches: 11. Germline loops: CDR1 LGHDT, CDR2 YNNKEL (reference sequence). The CDR3 coding sequence is TGTGCCAGCAGCCCAGCCTCCATGACTAGCGGGGGTTACGAGCAGTACTTC. It is translated as CASSPASMTSGGYEQYF.